The 23 T cell receptor beta chains presented below share a single source sample, sequenced in a study of blood T cells in healthy people across ages (dated by TCRdb to between 2015 and 2017). The library was prepared using 5' RACE. The data were produced on an Illumina HiSeq 2500. The second PCR ran for about 7 to 11 cycles and used a J-beta primer mix along with a sample-barcoded 5' primer. TCRdb's own reprocessing of the public reads used fastp at Q25 and MiXCR and kept productive beta chains. Identical CDR3 protein sequences are pooled into one entry, listed with their most common genes and DNA. The sample table lists 950,000 to 1,200,000 distinct CDR3 sequences, roughly two fifths of them with a count of one. The top ten hold about an eighth of the sample. Sequencing input: blood. The receptors here all came from a man aged 18 to 29 in good health.

The rearrangement links TRBV14 to TRBJ2-5; 12 bases are a match to TRBD2. The J call is uncertain, as TRBJ2-1 better fits the DNA end. This CDR3 is 15 amino acids long. The germline gives CDR1 SGHDN, CDR2 FVKESK. The chain's CDR3 is CASSQELAGGPFQFF. The DNA for the CDR3 is TGTGCCAGCAGCCAAGAGCTAGCGGGGGGGCCTTTCCAGTTCTTC.

This clonotype has just a few counts. The gene calls are TRBV12-3 or TRBV12-4 and TRBJ2-3, with D unclear. Trimming removed 4 bases from V and 0 bases from J, with 8 bases in between. This CDR3 has 14 residues. For the CDR3, the DNA is TGTGCCAGCAGTTACAGCCAGAGCACAGATACGCAGTATTTT. It is translated as CASSYSQSTDTQYF.

There are a few counts of this clonotype. The CDR3 nucleotides read TGTGCCACCAGTGATTTACGTTTGGGGCAGGGGATGGAGGGGAGCAATCAGCCCCAGCATTTT. Translation: CATSDLRLGQGMEGSNQPQHF. This chain links TRBV24-1 with TRBJ1-5; D is possibly TRBD1 (6 bases). Trimming took 1 base from V and 1 from J, leaving 25 bases between them. CDR3 size: 21 residues. Germline V gene sequence: CDR1 KGHDR, CDR2 SFDVKD.

There are a few counts of this clonotype. J is TRBJ2-1 and V is TRBV20-1, with 7 bases identical to TRBD1. Germline V gives CDR1 DFQATT, CDR2 SNEGSKA (reference sequence). The CDR3 loop spans 11 amino acids. V trimming: 4 bases; J trimming: 10 bases; junction bases outside the gene matches: 4. CDR3 in DNA: TGCAGTGCTAAAACAGGGGTCGAGCAGTTCTTC. Protein sequence: CSAKTGVEQFF.

The chain joins TRBV2 to TRBJ1-1; D is uncertain. V lost 3 bases and J 1 base, leaving 9 bases between the germline ends. The length of the CDR3 is 14 residues. Germline loops: CDR1 SNHLY, CDR2 FYNNEI. CDR3 in amino acids: CASSEALTNTEAFF. CDR3 nucleotides: TGTGCCAGCAGTGAGGCCCTGACGAACACTGAAGCTTTCTTT.

V gene TRBV14 combines with J gene TRBJ2-5; weak D call: TRBD1 (6 bases). TRBJ2-1 matches the DNA end more closely, so the J call is doubtful. The germline V gene has CDR1 SGHDN and CDR2 FVKESK. The CDR3 totals 14 residues. CDR3 amino acids: CASRGTGYQETQFF. CDR3 in DNA: TGTGCCAGCAGAGGTACAGGGTACCAAGAGACCCAGTTCTTC.

The chain couples TRBV20-1 to TRBJ2-1; 7 nucleotides match TRBD1. Germline loops: CDR1 DFQATT, CDR2 SNEGSKA (reference sequence). The CDR3 consists of 15 residues. The CDR3 here is CSLKGGRSSYNEQFF. Written as DNA, the CDR3 is TGCAGCCTTAAAGGGGGCAGGAGCTCCTACAATGAGCAGTTCTTC.

This chain joins TRBV4-1 and TRBJ1-2, with 8 bases aligning to TRBD1. Germline V gene sequence: CDR1 MGHRA, CDR2 YSYEKL. The junction had 6 bases not matched to a gene; V was cut back by 2 bases and J by 4 bases. The CDR3 is 15 residues long. The DNA of the CDR3 is TGCGCCAGCAGCCAAACTCAGGGGGCGGTCTATGGCTACACCTTC. As protein: CASSQTQGAVYGYTF.

This clonotype has only a few counts. The chain has TRBV10-3 and TRBJ2-1; 7 bases line up with TRBD1. Per germline, CDR1 ENHRY and CDR2 SYGVKD. The CDR3 runs to 13 residues. J was trimmed by 4 bases and V by 7 bases; bases with no gene match: 4. This chain's CDR3 is CAITDREYNEQFF. The CDR3 DNA follows: TGTGCCATCACCGACAGGGAGTACAATGAGCAGTTCTTC.

The table lists this clonotype with a few counts. This chain connects TRBV12-3 or TRBV12-4 to TRBJ2-2; D perhaps matches TRBD1 (6 bases). The germline V and J ends were trimmed by 6 bases and 6 bases, with 11 bases remaining between them. The CDR3 has 13 residues. The CDR3 DNA reads as TGTGCCAGCAGACCAGGGGTCTCCGGGGAGCTGTTTTTT. Its protein product is CASRPGVSGELFF.

V and J are TRBV27 and TRBJ1-1; weak D call: TRBD1 (5 bases). The CDR3 spans 16 residues. CDR1 is MNHEY and CDR2 is SMNVEV in the germline V gene (reference sequence). Deletions cut 5 bases from V and 2 bases from J, with 18 bases between. The CDR3 loop reads CASSPPTLDTNTEAFF. The CDR3 nucleotides read TGTGCCAGCAGTCCGCCAACCCTGGACACCAACACTGAAGCTTTCTTT.

This chain joins TRBV5-1 and TRBJ1-1; no definite D call. V gave up 0 bases and J gave up 6 bases, with 9 bases separating them. The CDR3 is 13 amino acids. CDR1 is SGHRS, CDR2 YFSETQ, per germline. CDR3 in amino acids: CASSLAFWAEAFF. CDR3 nucleotides: TGCGCCAGCAGCTTGGCCTTTTGGGCTGAAGCTTTCTTT. Drawing the rest from reference TRBV5-1 and TRBJ1-1, the complete variable domain is KAGVTQTPRYLIKTRGQQVTLSCSPISGHRSVSWYQQTPGQGLQFLFEYFSETQRNKGNFPGRFSGRQFSNSRSEMNVSTLELGDSALYLCASSLAFWAEAFFGQGTRLTVV.

The rearrangement uses TRBV7-2 and TRBJ2-7; no definite D call. Germline loops: CDR1 SGHTA, CDR2 FQGNSA. The CDR3 length is 13 residues. V lost 5 bases and J 11 bases, leaving 19 bases between the germline ends. The CDR3: CASSQTAVSVKYF. CDR3 DNA: TGTGCCAGCAGCCAAACAGCAGTGTCCGTGAAGTACTTC.

The chain employs TRBV11-2 and TRBJ2-1; tentatively, D is TRBD2 (6 bases). Trimming shortened V by 5 bases and J by 0 bases, and 14 bases separated the two germline ends. The CDR3 is 16 residues long. Germline-derived CDR1 and CDR2 are SGHAT and FQNNGV. CDR3 in amino acids: CASSAQTRYSYNEQFF. CDR3 DNA: TGTGCCAGCAGCGCCCAGACTAGATACTCCTACAATGAGCAGTTCTTC.

A note on this clonotype: At one of its ends the junction is not consistent with the germline gene, which may arise from a read error. The gene calls are TRBV27 and TRBJ1-1, with D unresolved. The CDR3 covers 13 residues. Looked up from germline, CDR1 is MNHEY and CDR2 is SMNVEV (reference sequence). This CDR3 is CAGSPDMNTEAFF. CDR3 in DNA: TGTGCCGGCAGTCCCGATATGAACACTGAAGCTTTCTTT.

The chain uses TRBV20-1 and TRBJ1-2; 8 bases are shared with TRBD1. V shed 7 bases, J shed 6 bases, and the junction held 10 bases outside the gene matches. Germline-derived CDR1 and CDR2 are DFQATT and SNEGSKA (reference sequence). The CDR3 runs 13 residues. CDR3 loop: CSGRTGRVDGYTF. CDR3 nucleotides: TGCAGTGGCAGGACAGGGAGGGTCGATGGCTACACCTTC.

The chain recombines TRBV5-5 with TRBJ2-1, with D uncertain. Trimming shortened V by 3 bases and J by 9 bases, and 10 bases separated the two germline ends. The CDR3 loop spans 12 amino acids. Germline V CDR1 and CDR2: SGHKS, YYEKEE (reference sequence). The CDR3: CASSSLVGEQFF. CDR3 nucleotide sequence: TGTGCCAGCAGCTCGTTGGTGGGTGAGCAGTTCTTC.

The chain recombines TRBV29-1 with TRBJ1-2; possible D gene TRBD1, 6 bases. Trimming took 3 bases from V and 0 from J, leaving 11 bases between them. The CDR3 runs to 14 residues. Germline V gene data show CDR1 as SQVTM and CDR2 as ANQGSEA. This chain's CDR3 is CSVDLTGSNYGYTF. The CDR3, as DNA: TGCAGCGTTGACCTGACAGGTTCTAACTATGGCTACACCTTC.

The rearrangement joins TRBV14 to TRBJ1-1; D is undetermined. CDR1 and CDR2 from the germline V gene are SGHDN and FVKESK. The CDR3 sequence is 15 residues long. Trimming left V 4 bases short and J 0 bases short, with 12 bases between. The CDR3 DNA reads TGTGCCAGCAGCCGGCCCCCAAACTTGAACACTGAAGCTTTCTTT. The encoded protein is CASSRPPNLNTEAFF.

There are a few counts of this clonotype. The rearrangement joins TRBV20-1 to TRBJ1-5; D is perhaps TRBD1 (6 bases). The CDR3 runs to 13 residues. Germline lookup yields CDR1 DFQATT and CDR2 SNEGSKA (reference sequence). V dropped 3 bases and J dropped 6 bases, with 12 bases sitting between them. The CDR3 protein is CSASSGGGQPQHF. DNA of the CDR3: TGCAGTGCTAGTTCCGGGGGCGGTCAGCCCCAGCATTTT.

The chain couples TRBV12-3 or TRBV12-4 to TRBJ1-2; unclear D gene. Trimming left V 9 bases short and J 0 bases short, with 11 bases between. There are 13 residues in the CDR3. The CDR3 reads CASAGTPNYGYTF. The CDR3 nucleotides are TGTGCCAGTGCGGGAACCCCTAACTATGGCTACACCTTC.

This clonotype has at least ten counts. DNA for the CDR3: TGTGCCAGCAGCCAAGGGGAGAGGGACAGGTACTTC. This encodes CASSQGERDRYF. The V call is TRBV3-1, the J call TRBJ2-7; 7 bases agree with TRBD1. J gave up 12 bases and V 1 base, and 6 bases lay outside the gene matches. From germline, CDR1 is LGHDT and CDR2 YNNKEL (reference sequence). The CDR3 spans 12 residues.

This chain connects TRBV7-7 to TRBJ2-2; D gene ambiguous. The CDR3 sequence is 18 residues long. Germline CDR1 and CDR2: SSHAT and FNYEAQ (reference sequence). Trimming took 1 base from V and 1 from J, leaving 16 bases between them. CDR3 sequence (DNA): TGTGCCAGCAGCTTAGGTTCGCGGAGACCAGGGAACACCGGGGAGCTGTTTTTT. It codes for CASSLGSRRPGNTGELFF.